The 32 T cell receptor beta chains below come from one sample, sequenced in a study of cytomegalovirus exposure and HLA in healthy donors. The PCR was carried out with 60 Vbeta primers and 13 Jbeta primers. Using immunoSEQ multiplex PCR, the repertoire was profiled, and TCRdb retains in-frame clones only, with some absent. The profile covers about 150,000 clones, with roughly 80% appearing a single time and approximately 1.2% taken by the ten largest. Material for sequencing was PBMCs. The source of these receptors is a man between 45 and 60 years old in good health and CMV-seropositive.

The rearrangement joins TRBV4-3 to TRBJ2-7; 10 bases map to TRBD2. Germline V CDR1 and CDR2: LGHNA, YSLEER. The CDR3 runs to 16 residues. V trimming: 4 bases; J trimming: 0 bases; junction bases outside the gene matches: 6. CDR3 region: CASSPSASGSSYEQYF. The CDR3 DNA reads TGCGCCAGCAGCCCCTCTGCTAGCGGGAGCTCCTACGAGCAGTACTTC.

The rearrangement joins TRBV28 to TRBJ2-3, with a possible D match to TRBD2 (6 bases). The CDR3 has 14 residues. Germline CDR1 reads MDHEN; CDR2 reads SYDVKM. V was clipped by 3 bases and J by 6 bases, with 13 bases between them. The CDR3 loop is CASSFGGRRDTQYF. CDR3 sequence (DNA): TGTGCCAGCAGTTTTGGAGGGCGGAGGGATACGCAGTATTTT.

The V gene is TRBV18, the J gene TRBJ1-1; D perhaps matches TRBD1 (6 bases). The V end was cut by 3 bases, the J end by 1 base, with 9 bases between. This CDR3 region has 14 residues. CDR1 and CDR2 from the germline V gene are KGHSH and LQKENI. CDR3 DNA sequence: TGTGCCAGCTCACCTCTACAGGGGAACACTGAAGCTTTCTTT. Its translation is CASSPLQGNTEAFF.

V usage is TRBV5-1 and J usage is TRBJ2-7, with 7 positions matching TRBD1. This CDR3 contains 15 residues. V shed 4 bases, J shed 7 bases, and the junction held 14 bases outside the gene matches. Germline V gene data show CDR1 as SGHRS and CDR2 as YFSETQ. CDR3 sequence (DNA): TGCGCCAGCAGCATACTGACAGGGTCGTTGGGGGAGCAGTACTTC. This translates into CASSILTGSLGEQYF.

This clone was detected a few times. This chain joins TRBV19 and TRBJ1-1; TRBD1 matches 7 bases. Germline-derived CDR1 and CDR2 are LNHDA and SQIVND (reference sequence). Losses at the gene ends were 5 bases for V and 1 base for J; bases not matched to a gene: 7. The CDR3 is 15 residues long. CDR3 in amino acids: CASSLTGQRNTEAFF. For the CDR3, the DNA is TGTGCCAGTAGTCTGACAGGGCAGAGGAACACTGAAGCTTTCTTT.

This clone was seen only once. The chain recombines TRBV15 with TRBJ2-6; D is undetermined. Trimming cost V 3 bases and J 0 bases, with 12 bases left between them. There are 17 residues in the CDR3. Germline loops: CDR1 LNHNV, CDR2 YYDKDF (reference sequence). CDR3 nucleotides: TGTGCCACCAGCAGTCCCTCGACTCGCTCTGGGGCCAACGTCCTGACTTTC. Protein product: CATSSPSTRSGANVLTF.

The chain recombines TRBV29-1 with TRBJ2-2, with D tentatively TRBD1 (8 bases). CDR3 length equals 13 residues. CDR1 and CDR2 (germline): SQVTM, ANQGSEA. Trimming took 7 bases from V and 7 from J, leaving 16 bases between them. The CDR3 loop is CSAQTGGGGELFF. The CDR3 region has the DNA TGCAGCGCCCAAACAGGGGGGGGCGGGGAGCTGTTTTTT.

The chain employs TRBV6-4 and TRBJ1-2, with 9 positions matching TRBD1. CDR1 and CDR2 (germline): MRHNA, SNTAGT. Germline trimming cut 6 bases from V and 4 bases from J; bases unmatched to any gene: 3. There are 13 residues in the CDR3. This CDR3 reads CASRGTGTYGYTF. CDR3 sequence (DNA): TGTGCCAGCAGGGGGACAGGGACCTATGGCTACACCTTC.

The gene calls are TRBV4-1 and TRBJ1-5; a weak D match, TRBD1 (5 bases). With 10 bases removed from V and 0 bases from J, the gap between germline ends came to 13 bases. This CDR3 spans 14 amino acids. Germline loops: CDR1 MGHRA, CDR2 YSYEKL. This CDR3 is CATGPRDSNQPQHF. For the CDR3, the DNA is TGCGCCACTGGCCCCAGGGATAGCAATCAGCCCCAGCATTTT.

The CDR3 here is CASSPTGGTEAFF. CDR3 DNA sequence: TGTGCCAGCAGTCCTACAGGGGGCACTGAAGCTTTCTTT. V is TRBV2 and J is TRBJ1-1; 8 bases agree with TRBD1. Germline values: CDR1 SNHLY, CDR2 FYNNEI. This CDR3 has 13 residues. Germline trimming cut 5 bases from V and 4 bases from J; bases unmatched to any gene: 3.

The chain recombines TRBV4-1 with TRBJ2-5; 11 nucleotides match TRBD2. The germline gives CDR1 MGHRA, CDR2 YSYEKL. This CDR3 is 16 amino acids long. V was clipped by 0 bases and J by 10 bases; unmatched bases: 10. CDR3 nucleotides: TGCGCCAGCAGCCAAGATGTAGCGGGGGGGCGGGGAGACCAGTACTTC. It codes for CASSQDVAGGRGDQYF.

The V and J genes are TRBV6-5 and TRBJ2-7, with TRBD1 as a possible D gene (5 bases). Trimming stripped 0 bases from V and 0 bases from J, with 6 bases between. The CDR3 totals 14 residues. In germline, CDR1 is MNHEY, CDR2 SVGAGI. CDR3 sequence: CASSYSDSSYEQYF. For the CDR3, the DNA is TGTGCCAGCAGTTACTCCGACAGCTCCTACGAGCAGTACTTC.

This clone appeared a few times. This chain links TRBV6-5 with TRBJ2-7; 9 bases agree with TRBD1. In germline, CDR1 is MNHEY, CDR2 SVGAGI. This CDR3 region has 14 residues. V lost 6 bases and J lost 2; bases outside the gene matches: 5. The DNA of the CDR3 is TGTGCCAGCAGACGACAGGGGGAGACCTACGAGCAGTACTTC. Translating gives CASRRQGETYEQYF.

The chain has TRBV7-3 and TRBJ2-7; the D gene is possibly TRBD2 (6 bases). V lost 3 bases, J lost 6 bases, and 12 bases lay in between. Germline CDR1 is SGHTA and CDR2 is FQGTGA. The CDR3 extends over 13 amino acids. The CDR3 region is CASSLGQGGEQYF. Here the CDR3 DNA reads TGTGCCAGCAGCTTGGGGCAGGGAGGCGAGCAGTACTTC. Complete variable domain (other parts from reference TRBV7-3 and TRBJ2-7): GAGVSQTPSNKVTEKGKYVELRCDPISGHTALYWYRQSLGQGPEFLIYFQGTGAADDSGLPNDRFFAVRPEGSVSTLKIQRTERGDSAVYLCASSLGQGGEQYFGPGTRLTVT.

J is TRBJ1-5 and V is TRBV11-2, with unresolved D. The V gene's germline CDR1 is SGHAT and CDR2 FQNNGV. The CDR3 length is 13 residues. Trimming took 1 base from V and 2 from J, leaving 3 bases between them. In nucleotides, the CDR3 is TGTGCCAGCAGCTTAGGGCGCAATCAGCCCCAGCATTTT. Translation: CASSLGRNQPQHF.

V usage is TRBV28 and J usage is TRBJ2-2; possibly TRBD1 for D (7 bases). Trimming pared 3 bases from V and 7 bases from J, leaving 12 bases between. The CDR3 contains 14 residues. The V gene's germline CDR1 is MDHEN and CDR2 SYDVKM. The CDR3 region is CASSFDREVGELFF. The CDR3 DNA sequence: TGTGCCAGCAGTTTTGACAGGGAGGTCGGGGAGCTGTTTTTT.

The rearrangement uses TRBV4-2 and TRBJ2-3, with D perhaps TRBD1 (6 bases). Germline CDR1 LGHNA, CDR2 YNFKEQ. The V end was cut by 3 bases, the J end by 10 bases, with 14 bases between. The CDR3 has 13 residues. Here the CDR3 reads CASSHPEGVPQYF. In nucleotides, the CDR3 is TGTGCCAGCAGCCACCCTGAGGGGGTGCCGCAGTATTTT.

V and J are TRBV7-6 and TRBJ2-7; D unresolved. Germline V gene sequence: CDR1 SGHVS, CDR2 FNYEAQ. The V end lost 2 bases, the J end lost 4 bases, and 6 bases lay between the germline ends. CDR3 length equals 12 residues. The CDR3 bases are TGTGCCAGCAGCTTACACGGTTACGAGCAGTACTTC. It is translated as CASSLHGYEQYF.

The chain uses TRBV7-2 and TRBJ2-1; unclear D gene. The CDR3 contains 15 residues. Trimming took 1 base from V and 6 from J, leaving 13 bases between them. Per the germline V gene, CDR1 is SGHTA and CDR2 is FQGNSA. The CDR3 bases are TGTGCCAGCAGCTTAGGTAGCTATTCTGGCAATGAGCAGTTCTTC. Translating gives CASSLGSYSGNEQFF.

Here the CDR3 DNA reads TGTGCCAGCAACCTACTAGGAACCTACGAGCAGTACTTC. It translates to CASNLLGTYEQYF. V usage is TRBV6-1 and J usage is TRBJ2-7, with D perhaps TRBD2 (5 bases). V lost 7 bases and J 2 bases, leaving 12 bases between the germline ends. The CDR3 covers 13 residues. Germline CDR1 reads MNHNS; CDR2 reads SASEGT.

This clone was observed once. The chain carries TRBV5-1 and TRBJ2-2; 10 nucleotides agree with TRBD1. This CDR3 contains 14 residues. V lost 5 bases, J lost 4 bases, and 2 bases stayed unmatched. CDR1 and CDR2 from the germline V gene are SGHRS and YFSETQ. The CDR3 protein is CASSGQGGTGELFF. CDR3 in DNA: TGCGCCAGCAGTGGACAGGGGGGCACCGGGGAGCTGTTTTTT.

This chain uses TRBV12-1 with TRBJ2-7; the DNA was not used to check the table's D call, TRBD2. TRBV12-1 is a known pseudogene. The CDR3 runs 15 residues. Here the CDR3 reads CASSPPGLAGLGQYF. CDR3 coding DNA: TGTGCCAGCAGCCCTCCGGGACTAGCGGGATTGGGGCAGTACTTC.

The CDR3 loop reads CSADRHEAFF. CDR3 bases: TGCAGTGCGGACAGGCATGAAGCTTTCTTT. V usage is TRBV20-1 and J usage is TRBJ1-1; 7 nucleotides align to TRBD1. The CDR3 runs 10 residues. The trim removed 6 bases at V and 7 bases at J, leaving 2 bases unmatched. CDR1 is DFQATT, CDR2 SNEGSKA, per germline (reference sequence).

Only one count was recorded for this clone. The V call is TRBV11-2, the J call TRBJ2-1; 11 bases line up with TRBD2. V lost 5 bases, J lost 4 bases, and 4 bases stayed unmatched. Germline CDR1 SGHAT, CDR2 FQNNGV. The CDR3 runs 15 residues. CDR3 region: CASSQLAGVYNEQFF. The CDR3 nucleotides read TGTGCCAGCAGCCAACTAGCGGGGGTTTACAATGAGCAGTTCTTC.

The J gene is TRBJ1-1, the V gene TRBV29-1, with D hard to call. The CDR3 is 13 residues long. Germline V gene data show CDR1 as SQVTM and CDR2 as ANQGSEA. V lost 6 bases and J lost 1, with 12 bases in between. CDR3 region: CSVESEGNTEAFF. The CDR3 coding sequence is TGCAGCGTAGAATCAGAGGGGAACACTGAAGCTTTCTTT.

The V call is TRBV5-1, the J call TRBJ1-1; D is possibly TRBD1 (5 bases). Deletions cut 6 bases from V and 3 bases from J, with 15 bases between. The CDR3 covers 14 residues. CDR1 is SGHRS, CDR2 YFSETQ, per germline. CDR3 DNA sequence: TGCGCCAGCAACGATAGGGGAAGGCACACTGAAGCTTTCTTT. Its translation: CASNDRGRHTEAFF. Based on the CDR3 plus reference TRBV5-1 and TRBJ1-1, the full variable domain is KAGVTQTPRYLIKTRGQQVTLSCSPISGHRSVSWYQQTPGQGLQFLFEYFSETQRNKGNFPGRFSGRQFSNSRSEMNVSTLELGDSALYLCASNDRGRHTEAFFGQGTRLTVV.

The chain carries TRBV29-1 and TRBJ1-1, with TRBD1 as a possible D gene (6 bases). The CDR3 length is 14 residues. CDR1 SQVTM and CDR2 ANQGSEA come from the germline V gene. V gave up 3 bases and J gave up 5 bases, with 16 bases separating them. DNA of the CDR3: TGCAGCGTTGATACTGGACAGCCGGGGACTGAAGCTTTCTTT. This sequence encodes CSVDTGQPGTEAFF.

This sequence joins TRBV27 and TRBJ2-5; 8 bases agree with TRBD2. V was pared by 4 bases and J by 4 bases, with 5 bases of the junction left unmatched. This CDR3 region has 14 residues. Germline CDR1 reads MNHEY; CDR2 reads SMNVEV (reference sequence). The CDR3 bases are TGTGCCAGCAGTTCGACGAGCGGGGGAGAGACCCAGTACTTC. Protein product: CASSSTSGGETQYF.

Details on this clone: The same CDR3 also results from other DNA sequences found in this sample. The gene calls are TRBV19 and TRBJ2-1, with D possibly being TRBD2 (5 bases). Germline CDR1 and CDR2: LNHDA and SQIVND (reference sequence). The CDR3 is made up of 14 amino acids. Trimming removed 6 bases at V and 2 bases at J, with 11 bases between. DNA of the CDR3: TGTGCCAGTAGAAGCGGAGCTCCCTACAATGAGCAGTTCTTC. Its protein is CASRSGAPYNEQFF.

The chain combines TRBV4-3 with TRBJ2-1, with 7 bases that match TRBD2. The CDR3 sequence is 16 residues long. Germline CDR1 and CDR2: LGHNA and YSLEER. V lost 1 base, J lost 4 bases, and 7 bases stayed unmatched. In DNA form, the CDR3 reads TGCGCCAGCAGCCAAGTATTAACTAGCGCATACAATGAGCAGTTCTTC. This gives the protein CASSQVLTSAYNEQFF.

The chain is built from TRBV28 and TRBJ2-3; TRBD2 matches at 10 bases. Trimming cost V 4 bases and J 0 bases; bases outside gene matches: 13. The germline gives CDR1 MDHEN, CDR2 SYDVKM. The CDR3 runs 19 residues. The DNA for the CDR3 is TGTGCCAGCAGTTACCACCCCTTGACTAGCGGGTCCAGCACAGATACGCAGTATTTT. This sequence encodes CASSYHPLTSGSSTDTQYF.

This chain connects TRBV5-6 to TRBJ1-2; possibly TRBD1 for D (6 bases). The V gene's germline CDR1 is SGHDT and CDR2 YYEEEE. There are 13 residues in the CDR3. The V gene lost 5 bases and the J gene lost 4 bases, with 12 bases spanning the gap. The CDR3 sequence: CASSSRGPYGYTF. CDR3 nucleotide sequence: TGTGCCAGCAGTAGCAGGGGCCCCTATGGCTACACCTTC. Complete variable domain (other parts from reference TRBV5-6 and TRBJ1-2): DAGVTQSPTHLIKTRGQQVTLRCSPKSGHDTVSWYQQALGQGPQFIFQYYEEEERQRGNFPDRFSGHQFPNYSSELNVNALLLGDSALYLCASSSRGPYGYTFGSGTRLTVV.